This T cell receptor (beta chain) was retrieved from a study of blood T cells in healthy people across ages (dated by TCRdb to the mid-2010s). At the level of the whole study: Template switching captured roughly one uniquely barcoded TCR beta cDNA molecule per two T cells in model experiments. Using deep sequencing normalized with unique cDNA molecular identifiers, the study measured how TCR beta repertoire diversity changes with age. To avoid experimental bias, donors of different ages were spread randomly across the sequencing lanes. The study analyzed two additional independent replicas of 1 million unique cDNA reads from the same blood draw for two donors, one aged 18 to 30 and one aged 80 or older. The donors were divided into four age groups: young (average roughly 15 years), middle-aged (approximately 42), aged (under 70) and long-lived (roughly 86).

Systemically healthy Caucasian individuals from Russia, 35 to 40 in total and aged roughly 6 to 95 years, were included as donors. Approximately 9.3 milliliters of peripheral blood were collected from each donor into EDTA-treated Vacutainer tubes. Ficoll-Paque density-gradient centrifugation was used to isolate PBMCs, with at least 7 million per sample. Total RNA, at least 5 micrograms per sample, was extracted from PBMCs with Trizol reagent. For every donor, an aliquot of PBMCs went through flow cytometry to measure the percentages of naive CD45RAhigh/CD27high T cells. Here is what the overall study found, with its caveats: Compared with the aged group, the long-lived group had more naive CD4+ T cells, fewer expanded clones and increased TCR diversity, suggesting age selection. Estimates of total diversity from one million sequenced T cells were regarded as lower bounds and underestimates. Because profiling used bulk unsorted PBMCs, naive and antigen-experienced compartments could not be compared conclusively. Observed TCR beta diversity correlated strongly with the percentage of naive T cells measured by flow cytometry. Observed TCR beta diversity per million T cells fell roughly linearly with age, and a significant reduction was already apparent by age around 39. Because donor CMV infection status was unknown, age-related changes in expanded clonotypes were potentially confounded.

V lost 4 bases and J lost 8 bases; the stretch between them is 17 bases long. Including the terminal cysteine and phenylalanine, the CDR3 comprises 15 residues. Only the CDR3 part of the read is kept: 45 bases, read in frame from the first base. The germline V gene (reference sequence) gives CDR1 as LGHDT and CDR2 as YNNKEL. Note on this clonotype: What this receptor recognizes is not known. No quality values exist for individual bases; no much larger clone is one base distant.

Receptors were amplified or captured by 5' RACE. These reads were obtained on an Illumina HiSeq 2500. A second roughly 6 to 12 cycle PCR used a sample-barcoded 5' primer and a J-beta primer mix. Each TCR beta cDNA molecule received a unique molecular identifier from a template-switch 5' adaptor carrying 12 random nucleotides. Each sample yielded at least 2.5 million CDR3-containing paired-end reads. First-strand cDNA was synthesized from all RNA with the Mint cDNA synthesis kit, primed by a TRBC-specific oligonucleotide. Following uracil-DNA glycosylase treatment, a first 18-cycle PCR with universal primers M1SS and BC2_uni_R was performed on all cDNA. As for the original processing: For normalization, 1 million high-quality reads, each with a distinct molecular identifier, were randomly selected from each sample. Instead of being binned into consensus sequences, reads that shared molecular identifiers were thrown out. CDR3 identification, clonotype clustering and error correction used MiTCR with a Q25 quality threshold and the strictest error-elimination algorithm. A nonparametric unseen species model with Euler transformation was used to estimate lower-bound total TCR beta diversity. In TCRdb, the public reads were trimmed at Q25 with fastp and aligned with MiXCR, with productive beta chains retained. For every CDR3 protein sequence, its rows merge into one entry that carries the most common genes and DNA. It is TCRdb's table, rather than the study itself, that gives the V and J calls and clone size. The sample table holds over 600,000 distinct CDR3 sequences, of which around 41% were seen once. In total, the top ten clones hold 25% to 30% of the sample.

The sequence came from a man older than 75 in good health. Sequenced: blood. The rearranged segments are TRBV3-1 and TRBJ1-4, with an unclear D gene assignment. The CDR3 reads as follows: CASSRARVSDEKLFF. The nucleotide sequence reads TGTGCCAGCAGCCGAGCTAGGGTGTCGGACGAAAAACTGTTTTTT.